The source of this T cell receptor (beta chain) is a study of a mutant IDH1 vaccine in newly diagnosed glioma. The data were produced by immunoSEQ multiplex PCR, yet TCRdb's version contains in-frame clones alone and is incomplete. The data contain just over 80,000 clones, 70% to 90% of them singletons. The CDR3 runs 15 residues. J was trimmed by 5 bases and V by 5 bases; bases with no gene match: 4. Germline V gene sequence: CDR1 SEHNR, CDR2 FQNEAQ (reference sequence). Time point: week 23, last vaccination. The study gave 300 ug of mutant IDH1 20-mer peptide per vaccine dose, with topical imiquimod. This clone has a handful of counts. Its antigen is unknown.

The TCR comes from a man aged 30 to 39 with glioma. Some clones in this sample may be carry-over from other donors' samples. Here the sequenced sample was PBMCs, taken from a glioma patient whose treatment included an IDH1 peptide vaccine. J is TRBJ2-5 and V is TRBV7-9; TRBD2 agrees at 14 bases. CDR3 sequence (DNA): TGTGCCAGCAGCCACCGGACTAGCGGGGGGGAGACCCAGTACTTC. Translation: CASSHRTSGGETQYF.